The sequence of this TCR beta chain was determined in a study of spatial heterogeneity in lung cancer. In the study overall: Where present, follow-up PBMC were sequenced a median of around two years after resection.

This clonotype has ten or more counts. Sample time point: blood at routine non-recurrence follow-up after resection. Tumor, nontumor lung or frozen PBMC supplied whole RNA that was sequenced unsorted. A unique molecular identifier was carried by every single TCR cDNA molecule. Each CDR3 protein gets one entry after TCRdb re-called the 5' RACE reads with MiXCR. The data contain tens of thousands of distinct CDR3 sequences, approximately 8% of them singletons. The CDR3 is made up of 16 amino acids. CDR1 SGHAT and CDR2 FQNNGV come from the germline V gene. Trimming removed 5 bases at V and 0 bases at J, with 15 bases between.

Here the sequenced sample was PBMCs, taken at follow-up. The rearrangement links TRBV11-2 to TRBJ2-3, with D possibly matching TRBD1 (6 bases). The receptor was isolated from a male donor with early-stage non-small cell lung cancer. Written as DNA, the CDR3 is TGTGCCAGCAGCCGGCAGGGGTCGATTAGCACAGATACGCAGTATTTT. Protein product: CASSRQGSISTDTQYF.